This T cell receptor beta chain appears in the sequencing data of a study of T cells in pancreatic ductal adenocarcinoma. No neoadjuvant therapy was given to the selected pancreatic ductal adenocarcinoma patients before their surgery. About this clone itself: Its antigen is undetermined.

Whole-study results and caveats: Tumor and blood clonality did not differ significantly, about 0.11 versus 0.072.

Only in-frame clones appear in the TCRdb table, and some are missing; sequencing was by immunoSEQ multiplex PCR. The table records about 98,000 clones, around 96% of them present only once. Trimming stripped 0 bases from V and 3 bases from J, with 5 bases between. The CDR3 has 13 amino acids. Looked up from germline, CDR1 is PRHDT and CDR2 is FYEKMQ (reference sequence). The TCR was taken from a human donor with pancreatic ductal adenocarcinoma. Source material: PBMCs. V is TRBV13 and J is TRBJ1-1; D is ambiguous. The CDR3 spells CASSLGLYTEAFF. Written as DNA, the CDR3 is TGTGCCAGCAGCTTAGGCCTTTACACTGAAGCTTTCTTT.